The rows below give T cell receptor beta chains drawn from one sample of a study of blood T cells in healthy people across ages. TCRdb itself ran the 5' RACE reads through MiXCR, one entry per CDR3 protein. This table has about 1 million distinct CDR3 sequences, 40% to 50% appearing once. The sample consisted of blood. The receptors were gathered from a woman in her sixties in good health. The conserved cysteine and the conserved F or W are not part of the CDR3 here. A clone size is listed for some rows: how often the clone was seen (once, few, many), or a class if it is expanded.

j_gene,v_gene,abundance,CDR3aa
TRBJ2-1,TRBV7-3,NA,ASSLRDWGNEQF
TRBJ2-1,TRBV12-3/TRBV12-4,NA,ASSLYSSDYNEQF
TRBJ1-5,TRBV27,few,ASSPRKGGGNQPQH
TRBJ2-3,TRBV5-1,NA,ASSLAPQTDTQY
TRBJ2-7,TRBV29-1,NA,SVVDRGQSYEQY
TRBJ2-1,TRBV20-1,NA,SARDRDYNEQF
TRBJ1-2,TRBV28,NA,VGSFQGLLGGNYGYT
TRBJ2-1,TRBV3-1,NA,ASSQVRGTTDNEQF
NA,TRBV6-5,NA,ASSYSGDRETQY
NA,TRBV28,NA,ASSRHNTQETQY
TRBJ2-7,TRBV3-1,many,ASSHSGRSSYEQY
TRBJ1-1,TRBV5-1,many,ASSLDGQGLNTEAF
TRBJ1-1,TRBV6-5,NA,ASSYSADRVGTEAF
TRBJ2-1,TRBV27,NA,ASAHGYYNEQF
TRBJ1-1,TRBV10-2,NA,ATWGPGAEAF
TRBJ2-1,TRBV11-2,NA,ASSFGPNRDIGQF
TRBJ2-7,TRBV7-9,once,ASSFGGPGNEQY
TRBJ2-1,TRBV11-3,NA,ASSLGRTSGINNEQF
TRBJ1-1,TRBV21-1,NA,ASSRKTGDSTEAF
TRBJ2-7,TRBV20-1,NA,SASLVQGFDEQY
TRBJ2-1,TRBV3-1,few,ASSQSSEQF
TRBJ1-2,TRBV5-4,NA,ASSPGTASWMGYT
TRBJ2-3,TRBV5-1,NA,ASSDSGGDTQY
TRBJ1-5,TRBV7-2,NA,ASSGPGGAPNQPQH
TRBJ2-3,TRBV20-1,few,SARPAGTDTQY
TRBJ1-4,TRBV4-1,few,ASSQLGQQIANEKLF
TRBJ2-3,TRBV4-2,NA,ASSQDSLRESLGARFPDTQY
TRBJ2-1,TRBV27,NA,ASSGPGTKGREQF
TRBJ2-4,TRBV20-1,NA,SARDSRNIQY
TRBJ2-7,TRBV7-6,NA,ASSLDSPYEQY
TRBJ2-1,TRBV12-3/TRBV12-4,few,ASSWTSGSFEQF
TRBJ2-5,TRBV29-1,few,SVPRVETQY
TRBJ2-1,TRBV12-3/TRBV12-4,NA,ASSFGDTYNEQF